In this sample, the clone carrying this TCR beta chain turned up a few times. What it recognizes is unknown. This specimen comes from a study of blood T cells in healthy people across ages. Study-level points and caveats: Naive CD4+ cell counts and diversity both ran higher in long-lived than in aged donors. Across the age range, TCR beta diversity per million T cells fell in a roughly linear way.

The J segment lost 4 bases and the V segment lost 4 bases, leaving 11 bases of the junction unmatched. The germline CDR1 and CDR2 sequences are SGHRS and YFSETQ. The CDR3 is 15 residues long. With a J-beta primer mix and a sample-barcoded 5' primer, a second PCR ran about 7 to 12 cycles. A template-switch adaptor with 12 random nucleotides tagged each cDNA molecule. The study obtained at least 3 million CDR3-containing paired-end reads from every sample. TCRdb fed the 5' RACE reads into MiXCR, producing one record per CDR3 protein. This sample has about 640,000 distinct CDR3 sequences, with roughly 43% found just once.

The source is a man older than 75 in good health. The J gene is TRBJ2-7, the V gene TRBV5-1; 7 bases are a match to TRBD1. Input material: blood. CDR3 in DNA: TGCGCCAGCAGCCAGGGACAGACTCCGCCTTACGAGCAGTACTTC. It yields the protein CASSQGQTPPYEQYF.